What follows are 18 T cell receptor beta chains derived from one specimen sequenced in a study of cytomegalovirus exposure and HLA in healthy donors. The PCR ran on 60 Vbeta and 13 Jbeta primers. Method: immunoSEQ multiplex PCR; TCRdb's copy keeps in-frame clones and lacks some. The sample has some 150,000 clones; approximately 85% are singletons. Input material: PBMCs. The receptor set was obtained from a man aged 45 to 65 in good health and CMV-seropositive.

CDR3 sequence reads: CASRQLSGNTIYF. CDR3 DNA sequence: TGTGCCAGCAGACAGCTCTCTGGAAACACCATATATTTT. This chain joins TRBV2 and TRBJ1-3; no reliable D call. Germline CDR1 SNHLY, CDR2 FYNNEI. The V gene lost 6 bases and the J gene lost 0 bases, with 6 bases spanning the gap. This CDR3 has 13 residues.

The V gene is TRBV18, the J gene TRBJ2-1; 9 bases line up with TRBD2. V was clipped by 2 bases and J by 7 bases; unmatched bases: 6. CDR1 and CDR2 (germline): KGHSH, LQKENI. This CDR3 has 15 residues. CDR3 residues: CASSPVSGRNNEQFF. Written as DNA, the CDR3 is TGTGCCAGCTCACCAGTCAGCGGGAGGAATAATGAGCAGTTCTTC.

This clone was seen once. The genes are TRBV19 and TRBJ2-1; possibly TRBD2 for D (5 bases). CDR1 and CDR2 from the germline V gene are LNHDA and SQIVND (reference sequence). The CDR3 contains 16 residues. Between the trimmed V and J ends, which lost 5 bases and 4 bases, there was a span of 18 bases. The CDR3 is CASSYPSNRGYNEQFF. The CDR3 bases are TGTGCCAGTAGTTATCCCTCTAACCGGGGATACAATGAGCAGTTCTTC. Filled out from reference TRBV19 and TRBJ2-1, the complete variable domain reads DGGITQSPKYLFRKEGQNVTLSCEQNLNHDAMYWYRQDPGQGLRLIYYSQIVNDFQKGDIAEGYSVSREKKESFPLTVTSAQKNPTAFYLCASSYPSNRGYNEQFFGPGTRLTVL.

The chain is built from TRBV4-1 and TRBJ2-3; tentative D call: TRBD2 (6 bases). From germline, CDR1 is MGHRA and CDR2 YSYEKL. This CDR3 region has 13 residues. Trimming took off 6 bases at V and 2 bases at J, with 9 bases between the two ends. The CDR3 DNA sequence: TGCGCCAGCAGTGGACTAATCACAGATACGCAGTATTTT. This sequence encodes CASSGLITDTQYF.

This chain joins TRBV2 and TRBJ1-5; TRBD1 matches at 9 bases. V lost 11 bases and J lost 4; bases outside the gene matches: 6. The CDR3 totals 13 residues. Germline CDR1 is SNHLY and CDR2 is FYNNEI. The CDR3 loop reads CAGGQGLNQPQHF. The CDR3 coding sequence is TGTGCCGGGGGACAGGGCTTAAATCAGCCCCAGCATTTT.

This rearrangement joins TRBV29-1 to TRBJ1-1; possible D gene TRBD1, 5 bases. CDR1 is SQVTM and CDR2 is ANQGSEA in the germline V gene. The CDR3 consists of 13 residues. V shed 4 bases and J shed 0 bases, with 9 bases lying between them. The CDR3 loop reads CSVGVGVNTEAFF. The CDR3 DNA follows: TGCAGCGTTGGGGTAGGGGTGAACACTGAAGCTTTCTTT.

The rearrangement joins TRBV2 to TRBJ1-1; no clear D. The V end lost 0 bases, the J end lost 8 bases, and 7 bases lay between the germline ends. Germline V gene lookup returns CDR1 SNHLY and CDR2 FYNNEI. This CDR3 has 12 amino acids. Written as DNA, the CDR3 is TGTGCCAGCAGTGAAGCTGTCGGGGAAGCTTTCTTT. Amino acid sequence: CASSEAVGEAFF.

This chain joins TRBV27 and TRBJ2-1, with D tentatively TRBD2 (5 bases). V shed 1 base and J shed 7 bases, with 23 bases lying between them. Germline values: CDR1 MNHEY, CDR2 SMNVEV (reference sequence). This CDR3 has 18 residues. The CDR3 reads CASSLLTLGAGSANEQFF. The CDR3 DNA reads TGTGCCAGCAGTTTATTAACCCTGGGCGCGGGTAGTGCGAATGAGCAGTTCTTC.

V and J are TRBV28 and TRBJ2-7, with TRBD2 as a possible D gene (6 bases). V was trimmed by 1 base and J by 0 bases, leaving 10 bases between them. This CDR3 comprises 15 residues. Germline values: CDR1 MDHEN, CDR2 SYDVKM. CDR3 amino acids: CASSLSLAPSYEQYF. CDR3 DNA: TGTGCCAGCAGTTTATCACTAGCCCCCTCCTACGAGCAGTACTTC.

Only one count was recorded for this clone. The chain employs TRBV10-3 and TRBJ2-3; tentative D call: TRBD1 (6 bases). V was pared by 6 bases and J by 3 bases, with 7 bases between. Germline V gene data show CDR1 as ENHRY and CDR2 as SYGVKD. This CDR3 has 12 amino acids. Here the CDR3 DNA reads TGTGCCATCAGAGGGGGAACAGATACGCAGTATTTT. The encoded protein is CAIRGGTDTQYF.

The V call is TRBV2, the J call TRBJ2-3; 8 bases agree with TRBD2. The junction had 6 bases not matched to a gene; V was cut back by 4 bases and J by 3 bases. The V gene's germline CDR1 is SNHLY and CDR2 FYNNEI. CDR3 length: 15 amino acids. In DNA, the CDR3 is TGTGCCAGCAGTGTTGGAGCGGGAGTTACAGATACGCAGTATTTT. Protein sequence: CASSVGAGVTDTQYF.

The chain uses TRBV27 and TRBJ2-5; D perhaps matches TRBD1 (6 bases). This CDR3 contains 14 residues. Germline V gives CDR1 MNHEY, CDR2 SMNVEV (reference sequence). Trimming took off 0 bases at V and 7 bases at J, with 12 bases between the two ends. The CDR3 DNA is TGTGCCAGCAGTTTATCGGGGGCGGCGGGGACCCAGTACTTC. Protein sequence: CASSLSGAAGTQYF.

V usage is TRBV2 and J usage is TRBJ2-3, with D unclear. CDR1 and CDR2 (germline): SNHLY, FYNNEI. Trimming removed 2 bases at V and 1 base at J, with 13 bases between. This CDR3 comprises 16 residues. CDR3: CASSESGGRGTDTQYF. CDR3 bases: TGTGCCAGCAGTGAATCAGGTGGCAGAGGCACAGATACGCAGTATTTT.

The V and J genes are TRBV5-1 and TRBJ2-7; 11 nucleotides agree with TRBD2. This CDR3 comprises 16 residues. Germline CDR1 is SGHRS and CDR2 is YFSETQ. Trimming at V came to 1 base and at J to 7 bases, leaving 10 bases not matched to a gene. The CDR3 is CASSLTIAGGAGEQYF. Written as DNA, the CDR3 is TGCGCCAGCAGCTTGACGATAGCGGGAGGGGCAGGGGAGCAGTACTTC.

The rearrangement uses TRBV5-6 and TRBJ2-5, with 12 bases that match TRBD1. The CDR3 sequence is 15 residues long. V lost 5 bases to trimming and J lost 5 bases; unmatched junction nucleotides: 7. Germline loops: CDR1 SGHDT, CDR2 YYEEEE. The chain's CDR3 is CASSPGTGGLETQYF. The CDR3 DNA follows: TGTGCCAGCAGTCCCGGGACAGGGGGCTTGGAGACCCAGTACTTC.

In DNA form, the CDR3 reads TGTGCCAGCAGCTTTGGAGCGGGAGGGGAGACCCAGTACTTC. The encoded protein is CASSFGAGGETQYF. The gene calls are TRBV5-4 and TRBJ2-5; 10 nucleotides match TRBD2. Germline CDR1 is SGHNT and CDR2 is YYREEE (reference sequence). J was trimmed by 5 bases and V by 2 bases; bases with no gene match: 3. The CDR3 is 14 residues long.

The chain has TRBV29-1 and TRBJ1-2; D is undetermined. The CDR3 sequence is 12 residues long. The germline CDR1 and CDR2 sequences are SQVTM and ANQGSEA. The ends were cut back, 4 bases at V and 8 bases at J, with 14 bases in the middle. In DNA form, the CDR3 reads TGCAGCGTTGTTGGTCCAGTGGGCGGCTACACCTTC. This translates into CSVVGPVGGYTF.

This rearrangement joins TRBV7-9 to TRBJ1-1, with TRBD1 matching over 10 bases. This CDR3 is built from 15 residues. The trim removed 1 base at V and 4 bases at J, leaving 3 bases unmatched. The germline gives CDR1 SEHNR, CDR2 FQNEAQ (reference sequence). Here the CDR3 reads CASSLDGTGATEAFF. CDR3 nucleotides: TGTGCCAGCAGCTTAGATGGGACAGGGGCCACTGAAGCTTTCTTT.